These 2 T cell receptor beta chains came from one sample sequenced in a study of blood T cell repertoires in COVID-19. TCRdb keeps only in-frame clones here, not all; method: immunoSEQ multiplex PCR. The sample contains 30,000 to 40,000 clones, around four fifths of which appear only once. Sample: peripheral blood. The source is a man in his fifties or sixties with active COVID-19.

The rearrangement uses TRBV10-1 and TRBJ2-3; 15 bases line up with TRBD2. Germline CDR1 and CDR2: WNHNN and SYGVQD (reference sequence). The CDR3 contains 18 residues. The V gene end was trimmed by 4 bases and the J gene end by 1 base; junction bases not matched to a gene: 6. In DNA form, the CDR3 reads TGCGCCAGCAGTGCCGGACTAGCGGGGGGGCCGGGCACAGATACGCAGTATTTT. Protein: CASSAGLAGGPGTDTQYF.

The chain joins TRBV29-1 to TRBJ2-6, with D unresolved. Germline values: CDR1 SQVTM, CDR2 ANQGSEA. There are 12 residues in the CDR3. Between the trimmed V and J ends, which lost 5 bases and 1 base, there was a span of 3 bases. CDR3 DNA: TGCAGCGTTCTTTCTGGGGCCAACGTCCTGACTTTC. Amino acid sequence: CSVLSGANVLTF.